This T cell receptor beta chain was captured in a study of T cell responses to AZD1222 COVID-19 vaccine. General study points: Unmutated variant regions are reportedly targeted by nearly half of spike-specific TCRs. Repertoires were obtained only post-peak T cell response. Most donors were white British, females outnumbered males, and clonal diversity was possibly underestimated.

The CDR3 has 15 residues. Germline CDR1 and CDR2: WNHNN and SYGVQD (reference sequence). With 0 bases removed from V and 6 bases from J, the gap between germline ends came to 11 bases. The repertoire was sequenced with immunoSEQ multiplex PCR; TCRdb's copy has only in-frame clones and lacks some. The sample lists under 140,000 clones; around 90% were seen once. This clone has a handful of counts. Its antigen is still unknown. This sequence originates from an adult in good health. The chain employs TRBV10-1 and TRBJ2-2, with D uncertain. Specimen: peripheral blood, collected on day 0 of AZD1222 vaccination. CDR3 region: CASSESFGVAGELFF. The CDR3 region has the DNA TGCGCCAGCAGTGAGTCGTTTGGGGTAGCCGGGGAGCTGTTTTTT.